Presented here are 5 T cell receptor beta chains from one specimen sequenced in a study of blood T cell repertoires in COVID-19. Some clones are missing from TCRdb's copy, which holds only in-frame ones; the method was immunoSEQ multiplex PCR. The sample gives about 400,000 clones, 87% of which show up once; under 2% is in the top ten. Sequenced material: PBMCs or T cells enriched from blood (not recorded which). The receptors stem from a woman under 30 with acute COVID-19.

V usage is TRBV3-1 (or the pseudogene TRBV3-2) and J usage is TRBJ2-7; no clear D gene. There are 13 residues in the CDR3. V was trimmed by 0 bases and J by 6 bases, leaving 9 bases between them. Germline V gene lookup returns CDR1 LGHDT and CDR2 YNNKEL (reference sequence). The DNA for the CDR3 is TGTGCCAGCAGCCAAGAGTCTACCTCCGAGCAGTACTTC. Amino acids: CASSQESTSEQYF.

The count of this clone is one. The chain links TRBV28 to TRBJ2-1, with 10 bases aligning to TRBD1. J gave up 10 bases and V 7 bases, and 13 bases lay outside the gene matches. Per the germline V gene, CDR1 is MDHEN and CDR2 is SYDVKM. The CDR3 is 15 residues long. In DNA, the CDR3 is TGTGCCAGCACCTTATTCCGACAGGGGGCTGGGGAGCAGTTCTTC. Translation: CASTLFRQGAGEQFF. Using reference TRBV28 and TRBJ2-1 for the parts outside the CDR3, the full variable domain is DVKVTQSSRYLVKRTGEKVFLECVQDMDHENMFWYRQDPGLGLRLIYFSYDVKMKEKGDIPEGYSVSREKKERFSLILESASTNQTSMYLCASTLFRQGAGEQFFGPGTRLTVL.

The chain carries TRBV10-3 and TRBJ2-7; D possibly corresponds to TRBD2 (5 bases). Germline lookup yields CDR1 ENHRY and CDR2 SYGVKD. V was cut by 7 bases and J by 5 bases, with 18 bases left in between. This CDR3 is built from 14 residues. The CDR3 DNA reads TGTGCCATCAAACCGGGAAAAGGGAATGACGAGCAGTACTTC. Protein sequence: CAIKPGKGNDEQYF.

V and J are TRBV28 and TRBJ2-3; 8 nucleotides line up with TRBD2. Trimming at V came to 2 bases and at J to 5 bases, leaving 6 bases not matched to a gene. CDR3 length: 15 residues. Germline CDR1 MDHEN, CDR2 SYDVKM. The CDR3 loop is CASSLGTSIRDTQYF. The CDR3 DNA follows: TGTGCCAGCAGTTTAGGGACTAGTATTCGAGATACGCAGTATTTT. Variable domain in full (rest from reference TRBV28 and TRBJ2-3): DVKVTQSSRYLVKRTGEKVFLECVQDMDHENMFWYRQDPGLGLRLIYFSYDVKMKEKGDIPEGYSVSREKKERFSLILESASTNQTSMYLCASSLGTSIRDTQYFGPGTRLTVL.

In the case of this clone: At one of its ends the junction is not consistent with the germline gene, which may arise from a read error. The chain recombines TRBV9 with TRBJ2-1; the match to TRBD2 covers 7 bases. CDR1 and CDR2 (germline): SGDLS, YYNGEE. This CDR3 is 15 amino acids long. For the CDR3, the DNA is TGTGCCAGCAGCCTCACCCCGAGGGACTACTATGAGCAGTTCTTC. The encoded protein is CASSLTPRDYYEQFF.